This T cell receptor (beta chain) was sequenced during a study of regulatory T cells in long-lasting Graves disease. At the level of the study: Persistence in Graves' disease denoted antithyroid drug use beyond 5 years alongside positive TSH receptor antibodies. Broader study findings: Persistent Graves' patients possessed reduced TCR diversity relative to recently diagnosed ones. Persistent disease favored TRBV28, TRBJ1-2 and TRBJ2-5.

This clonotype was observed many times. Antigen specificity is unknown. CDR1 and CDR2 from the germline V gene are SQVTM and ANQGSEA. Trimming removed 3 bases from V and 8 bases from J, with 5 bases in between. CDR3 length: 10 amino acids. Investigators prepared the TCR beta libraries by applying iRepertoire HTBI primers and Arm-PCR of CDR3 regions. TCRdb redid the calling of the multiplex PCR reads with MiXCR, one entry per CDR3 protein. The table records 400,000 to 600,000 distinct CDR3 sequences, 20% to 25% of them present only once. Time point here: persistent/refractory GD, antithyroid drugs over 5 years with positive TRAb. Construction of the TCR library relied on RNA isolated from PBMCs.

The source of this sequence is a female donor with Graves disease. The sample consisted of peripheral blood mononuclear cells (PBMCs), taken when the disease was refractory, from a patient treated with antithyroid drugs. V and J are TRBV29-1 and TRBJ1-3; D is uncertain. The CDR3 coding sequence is TGCAGCGTTGAGGGAGACACCATATATTTT. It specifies CSVEGDTIYF.